This T cell receptor (beta chain) appears in the sequencing data of a study of OX40 agonist ivuxolimab in advanced cancers. In the case of this clone: Its antigen is as yet unknown.

This CDR3 comprises 13 residues. Per germline, CDR1 LNHNV and CDR2 YYDKDF (reference sequence). Trimming stripped 4 bases from V and 3 bases from J, with 7 bases between. TCRdb's table, derived via immunoSEQ multiplex PCR, lists solely in-frame clones and lacks some. Altogether about 40,000 clones are present, approximately 92% being singletons, with the ten largest covering 4.5% to 5%. Study conclusions and caveats: Both CD4+ and CD8+ T cell populations in blood had undergone clonal expansion by week 6 at 0.1 to 3.0 mg/kg.

The TCR was taken from an adult with an advanced solid tumor such as melanoma, head and neck, liver or kidney cancer. The J gene is TRBJ1-5, the V gene TRBV15; D uncertain. The source material was CD4+ or CD8+ T cells sorted from blood, sampled in a trial of the OX40 agonist ivuxolimab. CDR3 nucleotides: TGTGCCACCAGCACGGAGATCAATCAGCCCCAGCATTTT. The encoded protein is CATSTEINQPQHF.